A single sample is the source of the 9 T cell receptor beta chains below, sequenced in a study of PD-1 blockade in classical Hodgkin lymphoma. Only in-frame clones appear in the TCRdb table, and some are missing; sequencing was by immunoSEQ multiplex PCR. The data contain approximately 28,000 clones, over 75% of them singletons. Time point meaning: cycle 4 day 1 (C4D1), after 6 weeks of nivolumab. With no exception, relapse followed autologous stem cell transplantation in all patients, and brentuximab vedotin exposure varied. Isolation of CD4+ T cells from thawed PBMCs was performed by magnetic negative selection. The sample in question was CD4+ T cells from blood, obtained before the fourth cycle of nivolumab. These TCRs come from a human donor with classical Hodgkin lymphoma.

The chain uses TRBV18 and TRBJ1-1, with D perhaps matching TRBD1 (5 bases). Germline V gene sequence: CDR1 KGHSH, CDR2 LQKENI. The CDR3 is 16 residues long. V was clipped by 3 bases and J by 2 bases, with 16 bases between them. As DNA, the CDR3 is TGTGCCAGCTCACCTAGGAACCGGGGGACCAACACTGAAGCTTTCTTT. Translated, it gives CASSPRNRGTNTEAFF. Looking up the rest from reference TRBV18 and TRBJ1-1 gives the full variable domain: NAGVMQNPRHLVRRRGQEARLRCSPMKGHSHVYWYRQLPEEGLKFMVYLQKENIIDESGMPKERFSAEFPKEGPSILRIQQVVRGDSAAYFCASSPRNRGTNTEAFFGQGTRLTVV.

The chain couples TRBV5-4 to TRBJ1-1; tentatively, D is TRBD1 (6 bases). Germline CDR1 and CDR2: SGHNT and YYREEE (reference sequence). The CDR3 totals 14 residues. V dropped 4 bases and J dropped 0 bases, with 10 bases sitting between them. CDR3 nucleotide sequence: TGTGCCAGCAGCCGGTACAGGGTGAACACTGAAGCTTTCTTT. Protein sequence: CASSRYRVNTEAFF.

This chain joins TRBV18 and TRBJ2-5; 7 nucleotides line up with TRBD1. The germline gives CDR1 KGHSH, CDR2 LQKENI. The junction had 9 bases not matched to a gene; V was cut back by 3 bases and J by 2 bases. The CDR3 consists of 16 residues. This CDR3 is CASSPMLDRRQETQYF. For the CDR3, the DNA is TGTGCCAGCTCACCCATGCTGGACAGGAGACAAGAGACCCAGTACTTC.

The CDR3 sequence: CASSEETGDYEQYF. As DNA, the CDR3 is TGTGCCAGCAGTGAGGAAACAGGTGACTACGAGCAGTACTTC. This chain connects TRBV2 to TRBJ2-7; D possibly corresponds to TRBD1 (5 bases). This CDR3 has 14 amino acids. V was clipped by 3 bases and J by 3 bases, with 12 bases between them. The germline CDR1 and CDR2 sequences are SNHLY and FYNNEI.

The rearrangement uses TRBV6-5 and TRBJ1-2, with 7 bases lining up with TRBD1. The V and J ends lost 3 bases and 8 bases, in that order; junction bases with no gene match: 9. The CDR3 consists of 14 residues. Germline V gene sequence: CDR1 MNHEY, CDR2 SVGAGI. In nucleotides, the CDR3 is TGTGCCAGCAGTTATGAGGACAGGCGATCCGGCTACACCTTC. Its protein product is CASSYEDRRSGYTF.

This chain uses TRBV7-2 with TRBJ2-7; TRBD2 is a possible D gene (5 bases). With 4 bases removed from V and 0 bases from J, the gap between germline ends came to 10 bases. Per germline, CDR1 SGHTA and CDR2 FQGNSA. The CDR3 length is 14 residues. The CDR3 here is CASSSPTSSYEQYF. CDR3 sequence (DNA): TGTGCCAGCAGCTCCCCCACTAGCTCCTACGAGCAGTACTTC.

This sequence joins TRBV5-1 and TRBJ2-2; the match to TRBD1 covers 9 bases. The V gene end was trimmed by 0 bases and the J gene end by 6 bases; junction bases not matched to a gene: 9. CDR3 length equals 17 residues. Germline V gene data show CDR1 as SGHRS and CDR2 as YFSETQ. The CDR3 DNA follows: TGCGCCAGCAGCTTGGGCGTTCGGACAGGGGTATCCGGGGAGCTGTTTTTT. It yields the protein CASSLGVRTGVSGELFF.

V and J are TRBV7-2 and TRBJ1-1; D not resolved. Germline CDR1 is SGHTA and CDR2 is FQGNSA. The CDR3 extends over 13 amino acids. V dropped 5 bases and J dropped 7 bases, with 14 bases sitting between them. This CDR3 is CASSLTQIHEAFF. The CDR3 DNA reads TGTGCCAGCAGCCTGACACAGATACATGAAGCTTTCTTT.

This clone has just one count. The chain joins TRBV19 to TRBJ2-7; D perhaps matches TRBD2 (7 bases). Trimming took off 9 bases at V and 5 bases at J, with 23 bases between the two ends. The CDR3 sequence is 15 residues long. The germline gives CDR1 LNHDA, CDR2 SQIVND (reference sequence). The CDR3 DNA reads as TGTGCCAGCCGGGAGGCGGGGGCCGCTCGGGACGAGCAGTACTTC. Amino acid sequence: CASREAGAARDEQYF.